This T cell receptor (beta chain) was obtained from a study of regulatory T cells in long-lasting Graves disease. Study at large: By definition, persistent Graves' disease involved antithyroid drugs for over 5 years alongside positive TSH receptor antibodies.

Overall study findings and caveats: Rather than thyroid tissue, only peripheral blood underwent study. New patients shared 750 to 1,000 public clonotypes, fewer than the approximately 3,000 shared by persistent patients.

This CDR3 is 15 amino acids long. The germline V gene encodes CDR1 MNHNS and CDR2 SASEGT. This clonotype was detected only a few times. As yet, its antigen is unknown. At one boundary the junction diverges from the germline segment, which might be a read error. As to time point: persistent/refractory GD, antithyroid drugs over 5 years with positive TRAb. PBMC RNA served as the TCR library source. Patients hailed from an endocrinology department in Xi'an, China. Both iRepertoire HTBI primers and Arm-PCR of CDR3 regions were used to build the TCR beta libraries. A single record per CDR3 protein comes from TCRdb applying MiXCR to the multiplex PCR reads. The table shows 350,000 to 450,000 distinct CDR3 sequences, with approximately 25% occurring only once.

The TCR was taken from a woman between 40 and 55 years old with Graves disease. This chain joins TRBV6-1 and TRBJ2-7, with 8 bases matching TRBD2. Material: peripheral blood mononuclear cells (PBMCs), obtained when the disease was refractory, from a patient treated with antithyroid drugs. The CDR3 sequence: CASSKAGTRGTEQYF. The CDR3 coding sequence is TGTGCCAGCAGTAAAGCCGGGACTAGAGGCACCGAGCAGTACTTC.